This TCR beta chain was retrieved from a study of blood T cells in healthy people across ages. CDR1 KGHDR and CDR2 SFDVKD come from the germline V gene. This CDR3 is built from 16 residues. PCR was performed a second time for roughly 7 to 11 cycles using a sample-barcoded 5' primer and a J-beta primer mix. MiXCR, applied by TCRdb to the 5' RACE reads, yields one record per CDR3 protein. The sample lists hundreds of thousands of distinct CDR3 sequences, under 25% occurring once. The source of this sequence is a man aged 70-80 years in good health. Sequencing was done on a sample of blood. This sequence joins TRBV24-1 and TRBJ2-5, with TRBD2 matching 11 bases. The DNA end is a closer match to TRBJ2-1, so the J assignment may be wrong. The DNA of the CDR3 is TGTGCCACCAGTGGGGGGTCACTAGCGGGAGAGGATGAGCAGTTCTTC. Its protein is CATSGGSLAGEDEQFF.